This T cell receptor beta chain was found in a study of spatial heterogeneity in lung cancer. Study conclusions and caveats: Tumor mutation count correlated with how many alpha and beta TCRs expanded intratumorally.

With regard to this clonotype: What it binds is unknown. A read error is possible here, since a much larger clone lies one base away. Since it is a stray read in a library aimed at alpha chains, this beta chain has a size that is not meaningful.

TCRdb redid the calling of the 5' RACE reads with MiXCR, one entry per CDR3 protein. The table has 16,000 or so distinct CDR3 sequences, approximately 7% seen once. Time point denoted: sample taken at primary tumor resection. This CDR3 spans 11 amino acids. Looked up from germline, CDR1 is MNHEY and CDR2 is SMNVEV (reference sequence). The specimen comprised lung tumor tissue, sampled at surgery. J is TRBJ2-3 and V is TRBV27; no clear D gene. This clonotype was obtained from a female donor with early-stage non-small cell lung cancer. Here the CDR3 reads CGSRKADTQYF. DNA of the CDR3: TGTGGCAGCAGGAAAGCTGATACGCAGTATTTT.